The T cell receptor beta chain described here comes from a study of blood T cells in healthy people across ages. A second PCR, run for about 6 to 11 cycles, used a sample-barcoded 5' primer plus a J-beta primer mix. One entry per CDR3 protein, called by TCRdb with MiXCR from the 5' RACE reads. The table lists 850,000 to 1,100,000 distinct CDR3 sequences, 35% to 45% of them singletons, with roughly 14% in the top ten. This CDR3 has 16 residues. Trimming pared 2 bases from V and 2 bases from J, leaving 13 bases between. CDR1 and CDR2 (germline): SGHTA, FQGTGA. The chain carries TRBV7-3 and TRBJ2-1, with D unclear. Sequenced sample: blood. This TCR came from a young man in good health. The CDR3 protein is CASSLGAGSAYNEQFF. CDR3 nucleotide sequence: TGTGCCAGCAGCTTAGGAGCTGGATCAGCCTACAATGAGCAGTTCTTC.